This T cell receptor beta chain comes out of a study of post-analysis software for immune sequencing data. Across the whole study: Relapsing-remitting, secondary progressive and progressive-relapsing forms made up the multiple sclerosis disease courses. Study results and limitations: Among 5 or 6 TRBV segments more frequent in patients than controls were TRBV5-6, TRBV5-1 and TRBV20-1.

The CDR3 loop spans 13 amino acids. V was shortened by 4 bases and J by 5 bases, with 9 bases between the two germline ends. CDR1 is SGHTA and CDR2 is FQGNSA in the germline V gene. In regard to this clonotype: As yet, its antigen is unknown.

Incorporated into the TCR beta cDNA libraries were unique molecular identifiers, which served to reduce PCR and sequencing biases. Some 500,000 cDNA molecules were obtained per 1 to 10 million input T cells. TCRdb re-called the PCR reads with MiXCR, one entry per CDR3 protein. The sample shows under 200,000 distinct CDR3 sequences, approximately 35% of them seen only once. The sample was blood, taken after autologous hematopoietic stem cell transplantation. This receptor was obtained from a girl under 18 with multiple sclerosis. The chain couples TRBV7-2 to TRBJ2-4; possibly TRBD1 for D (5 bases). DNA for the CDR3: TGTGCCAGCAGCTCCTCCAGGGAAAACATTCAGTACTTC. This translates into CASSSSRENIQYF.